This T cell receptor (beta chain) was sequenced for a study of memory CD4+ T cells and cytomegalovirus serostatus. Study background: Donors were healthy Belgian adults, 9 or 10 CMV seropositive and approximately 23 seronegative.

Germline V lookup: CDR1 SGHNT, CDR2 YYREEE (reference sequence). The CDR3 runs to 16 residues. V was cut by 0 bases and J by 2 bases, with 14 bases left in between. The sort gate was single viable CD3+CD4+CD8-CD45RO+ cells for memory CD4+ T cells. CD4+ T cells were isolated by positive magnetic selection. Measured with immunoSEQ multiplex PCR; TCRdb has only the in-frame clones, and not every one. The sample carries around 50,000 clones, roughly 78% recorded once. General study points: The CMV-associated TCR signature appears largely within the CD4+ memory repertoire. Each of 60 to 80 CMV-associated TCRbeta sequences occurred in one to five individuals.

On this clone itself: Its antigen is not known.

The specimen was memory CD4+ T cells from blood. The receptor was derived from an adult in good health and CMV-seronegative. The chain recombines TRBV5-4 with TRBJ2-5, with D perhaps TRBD1 or TRBD2 (5 bases each). CDR3 bases: TGTGCCAGCAGCTTGGACGGGGCCCGGAAACAAGAGACCCAGTACTTC. Translation: CASSLDGARKQETQYF.